Following are 7 T cell receptor beta chains from one sample sequenced in a study of CD8+ T cells in alopecia areata. Extracted from the samples, RNA was reverse transcribed into cDNA to serve as the sequencing template. Assay: immunoSEQ multiplex PCR; the TCRdb copy retains only in-frame clones and omits some. This table has about 140,000 clones, around 83% appearing once. This sample's treatment: oral pan-JAK inhibitor, 5-10 mg twice daily. The specimen was CD8+ T cells sorted from blood, collected at week 4, from a patient treated with tofacitinib. The receptors were sampled from a human donor with alopecia areata.

The rearrangement joins TRBV30 to TRBJ2-2, with D uncertain. CDR1 GTSNPN and CDR2 SVGIG come from the germline V gene (reference sequence). Trimming shortened V by 5 bases and J by 6 bases, and 7 bases separated the two germline ends. The CDR3 covers 11 residues. CDR3 DNA: TGTGCCTGGTCCATCCCCGGGGAGCTGTTTTTT. It is translated as CAWSIPGELFF.

The chain combines TRBV7-9 with TRBJ2-2, with TRBD1 identical over 7 bases. CDR3 length equals 15 residues. CDR1 and CDR2 from the germline V gene are SEHNR and FQNEAQ (reference sequence). Trimming took 5 bases from V and 0 from J; bases not matched to a gene: 3. The CDR3 spells CASSPGTANTGELFF. The DNA for the CDR3 is TGTGCCAGCAGCCCGGGGACAGCGAACACCGGGGAGCTGTTTTTT.

CDR3 nucleotide sequence: TGTGCCAGCAGCTTGGCGGACCGATACAATGAGCAGTTCTTC. Translating gives CASSLADRYNEQFF. V and J are TRBV5-6 and TRBJ2-1; D remains unclear. V was pared by 0 bases and J by 4 bases, with 8 bases between. CDR3 length: 14 residues. Looked up from germline, CDR1 is SGHDT and CDR2 is YYEEEE.

The chain joins TRBV19 to TRBJ2-7; D remains ambiguous. The germline V and J ends were trimmed by 5 bases and 0 bases, with 11 bases remaining between them. CDR3 length: 14 residues. The V gene's germline CDR1 is LNHDA and CDR2 SQIVND (reference sequence). CDR3 DNA: TGTGCCAGTAGTCCCTTCCACAGCTCCTACGAGCAGTACTTC. This gives the protein CASSPFHSSYEQYF.

The rearrangement links TRBV9 to TRBJ2-1; D gene ambiguous. The V end lost 0 bases, the J end lost 9 bases, and 7 bases lay between the germline ends. Germline V gene sequence: CDR1 SGDLS, CDR2 YYNGEE. The CDR3 sequence is 12 residues long. The CDR3 nucleotides are TGTGCCAGCAGCGTAGGGATGGGTGAGCAGTTCTTC. It encodes CASSVGMGEQFF.

The CDR3 sequence is CASSQREGQTHQETQYF. The CDR3 region has the DNA TGCGCCAGCAGTCAAAGGGAGGGCCAGACCCACCAAGAGACCCAGTACTTC. The V and J genes are TRBV23-1 and TRBJ2-5; 7 bases agree with TRBD2. TRBV23-1 is identified as an open reading frame with a role that is uncertain. The junction had 9 bases not matched to a gene; V was cut back by 2 bases and J by 0 bases. The CDR3 runs to 17 residues.

The sample holds one count of this clone. This sample includes further DNA sequences coding for the same CDR3. This chain links TRBV9 with TRBJ1-3; D is uncertain. The CDR3 spans 11 residues. Trimming removed 5 bases at V and 2 bases at J, with 2 bases between. CDR1 is SGDLS, CDR2 YYNGEE, per germline. CDR3 coding DNA: TGTGCCAGCAGAACTGGAAACACCATATATTTT. Its translation is CASRTGNTIYF.